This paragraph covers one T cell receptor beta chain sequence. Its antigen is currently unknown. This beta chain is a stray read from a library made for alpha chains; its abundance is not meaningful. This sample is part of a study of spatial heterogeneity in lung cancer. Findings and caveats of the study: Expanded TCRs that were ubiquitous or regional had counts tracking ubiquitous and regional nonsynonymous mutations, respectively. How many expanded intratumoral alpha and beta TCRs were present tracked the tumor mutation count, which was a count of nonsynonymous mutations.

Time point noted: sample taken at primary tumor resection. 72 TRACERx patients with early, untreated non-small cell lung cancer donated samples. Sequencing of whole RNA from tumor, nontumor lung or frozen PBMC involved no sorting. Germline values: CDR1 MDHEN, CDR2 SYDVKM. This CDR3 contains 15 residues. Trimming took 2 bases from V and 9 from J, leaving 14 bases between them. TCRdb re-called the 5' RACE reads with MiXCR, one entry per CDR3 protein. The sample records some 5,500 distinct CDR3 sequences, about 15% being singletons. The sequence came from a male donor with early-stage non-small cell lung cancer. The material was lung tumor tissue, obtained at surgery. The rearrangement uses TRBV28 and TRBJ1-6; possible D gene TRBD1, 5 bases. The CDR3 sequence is CASSLDGGEGSPLHF. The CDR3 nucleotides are TGTGCCAGCAGTTTAGATGGAGGGGAGGGTTCACCCCTCCACTTT.